This T cell receptor (beta chain) was identified in a study of control samples from healthy donors and cancer patients. Only in-frame clones appear in the TCRdb table, and some are missing; sequencing was by immunoSEQ multiplex PCR. The sample has approximately 90,000 clones, just over 90% seen once. Per the germline V gene, CDR1 is LGHDT and CDR2 is YNNKEL (reference sequence). CDR3 length equals 11 residues. V gave up 4 bases and J gave up 6 bases, with 7 bases separating them. The receptor was derived from a woman aged 30 to 39 in good health. Input material: blood. J is TRBJ2-7 and V is TRBV3-1 (or the pseudogene TRBV3-2); D possibly matches TRBD1 or TRBD2 (5 bases each). The DNA of the CDR3 is TGTGCCAGCAGCCTGGGGGTCGAGCAGTACTTC. It codes for CASSLGVEQYF.